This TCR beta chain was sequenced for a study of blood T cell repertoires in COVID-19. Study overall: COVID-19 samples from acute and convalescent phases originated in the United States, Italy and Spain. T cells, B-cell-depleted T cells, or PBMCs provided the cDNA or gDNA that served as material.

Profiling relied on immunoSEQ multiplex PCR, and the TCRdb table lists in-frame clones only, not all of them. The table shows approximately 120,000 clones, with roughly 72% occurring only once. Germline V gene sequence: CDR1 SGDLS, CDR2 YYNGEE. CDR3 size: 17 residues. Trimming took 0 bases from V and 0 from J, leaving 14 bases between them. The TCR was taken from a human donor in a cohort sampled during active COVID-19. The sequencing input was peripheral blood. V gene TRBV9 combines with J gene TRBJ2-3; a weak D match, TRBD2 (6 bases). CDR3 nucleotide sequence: TGTGCCAGCAGCGTAGGATCCGGGACTTCCAGCACAGATACGCAGTATTTT. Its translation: CASSVGSGTSSTDTQYF.